The T cell receptor beta chain under discussion was sequenced for a study of T cell responses to AZD1222 COVID-19 vaccine. Overall study: Second-dose groups at about 4 or about 12 weeks were pooled.

V lost 4 bases to trimming and J lost 1 base, with 10 bases between them. The V gene's germline CDR1 is LNHDA and CDR2 SQIVND (reference sequence). This CDR3 comprises 14 residues. Study-level findings and limits: Two doses of AZD1222 preceded a rise in Spike-specific TCR breadth and depth. The sample set comprised mostly white British donors with more females, and clonal diversity was possibly underestimated. Among spike-specific TCRs, nearly half reportedly target unmutated variant regions.

The data were produced by immunoSEQ multiplex PCR, yet TCRdb's version contains in-frame clones alone and is incomplete. The profile shows 150,000 to 200,000 clones, 85% to 95% of them singletons. On this clone itself: The antigen remains undetermined.

The sequence came from an adult in good health. The V gene is TRBV19, the J gene TRBJ1-1; the D gene is possibly TRBD1 (5 bases). This material consisted of peripheral blood, taken on day 0 of AZD1222 vaccination. The CDR3 sequence is CASSRTGGNTEAFF. CDR3 DNA: TGTGCCAGTAGTAGGACCGGGGGGAACACTGAAGCTTTCTTT.